Here is one T cell receptor (beta chain) with its context. The antigen is unknown. The V end lost 3 bases, the J end lost 3 bases, and 12 bases lay between the germline ends. CDR1 is SGHNT, CDR2 YYREEE, per germline (reference sequence). The CDR3 has 14 residues. The data belong to a study of cytomegalovirus exposure and HLA in healthy donors. Overall study context: The approximately 670 first-cohort repertoires shared a platform with the 110 or so validation repertoires, as reported in a later analysis.

The study's findings and limits: Investigators reported more than 150 TCR beta chains as tied to cytomegalovirus.

This table comes from immunoSEQ multiplex PCR, and its TCRdb copy is limited to in-frame clones, with some not included. The data show about 360,000 clones, 70% to 90% seen once. The V and J genes are TRBV5-4 and TRBJ2-5, with TRBD1 as a possible D gene (5 bases). The receptor was derived from a woman between 18 and 29 years old in good health and CMV-seronegative. Sample: PBMCs. The CDR3 is CASSSLGAKETQYF. For the CDR3, the DNA is TGTGCCAGCAGCTCGTTAGGGGCAAAAGAGACCCAGTACTTC.